The present entry profiles one T cell receptor beta chain with its context. Its specificity is not known. The junction differs from germline at one of its ends, possibly a read error. The data were obtained in a study of vaccination and CD4 T cells after COVID-19. Overall study: Spike peptides, overlapping and drawn from SARS-CoV-2, HCoV-NL63, HCoV-OC43 and HCoV-229E, were used to stimulate cells.

Indicated treatment: approximately nine-day PBMC culture with coronavirus spike peptide pools or control peptides (ViraFEST assay). At the Johns Hopkins FTIC core, DNA taken from cultured CD4+ T cells was sequenced by way of the Oncomine TCR Beta short-read assay. A single record per CDR3 protein comes from TCRdb applying MiXCR to the PCR reads. The sample lists 14,000 to 15,000 distinct CDR3 sequences, roughly 73% seen once, with 11% in the top ten. Germline V lookup: CDR1 MNHEY, CDR2 SVGEGT. The length of the CDR3 is 16 residues. This chain uses TRBV6-2 or TRBV6-3 with TRBJ2-7, with D perhaps TRBD2 (6 bases). The clonotype was recovered from a human donor who had recovered from COVID-19. The specimen sequenced was CD4+ T cells from blood, cultured in vitro. The CDR3 bases are TGTGCCGGCAGTTACTTGCGGGGAAGCTCGAGGTACGAGCAGTACTTC. It yields the protein CAGSYLRGSSRYEQYF.